This T cell receptor beta chain was sequenced during a study of cytomegalovirus exposure and HLA in healthy donors. V was trimmed by 2 bases and J by 3 bases, leaving 13 bases between them. CDR3 size: 15 residues. The germline V gene encodes CDR1 MNHEY and CDR2 SVGAGI. A multiplex PCR was run with 60 Vbeta primers and 13 Jbeta primers. Only in-frame clones appear in the TCRdb table, and some are missing; sequencing was by immunoSEQ multiplex PCR. Among about 36,000 clones listed, over 60% were seen once. Despite likely unrecorded immune exposures, the donors were nominally healthy at the time of sampling.

The TCR originated in a young man in good health and CMV-seronegative. This chain uses TRBV6-5 with TRBJ1-1; no reliable D call. The sequenced material came from PBMCs. The CDR3 bases are TGTGCCAGCAGTTACGTCCGGGGAGGACACACTGAAGCTTTCTTT. This translates into CASSYVRGGHTEAFF.